The 22 T cell receptor beta chains below all came from one sample that was sequenced in a study of patients and donors after allogeneic stem cell transplantation. TCRdb passed the RT-PCR reads through MiXCR, listing each CDR3 protein once. The sample lists over 400,000 distinct CDR3 sequences, roughly 17% occurring once. The material sequenced was blood, either unsorted or a sorted T cell fraction (not recorded which). The source of these receptors is a human donor who was either an allogeneic HSCT recipient or a stem cell or donor lymphocyte infusion donor (not recorded which). It is not recorded whose cells these are; they may come from a transplant donor.

This clonotype showed up many times. This chain uses TRBV11-2 with TRBJ1-1; no firm D call. The CDR3 consists of 13 residues. The V end lost 7 bases, the J end lost 1 base, and 10 bases lay between the germline ends. The germline V gene has CDR1 SGHAT and CDR2 FQNNGV. For the CDR3, the DNA is TGTGCCAGCACCAGGAAGGGGAACACTGAAGCTTTCTTT. As protein: CASTRKGNTEAFF.

The rearrangement joins TRBV20-1 to TRBJ2-3, with D uncertain. The V gene lost 1 base and the J gene lost 8 bases, with 19 bases spanning the gap. CDR3 length equals 15 residues. Per the germline V gene, CDR1 is DFQATT and CDR2 is SNEGSKA (reference sequence). As DNA, the CDR3 is TGCAGTGCTAGAGGTTTAGAAGGGAAAGGGCGTACGCAGTATTTT. This codes for CSARGLEGKGRTQYF.

This clonotype has a handful of counts. V is TRBV9 and J is TRBJ1-5; D is possibly TRBD1 (5 bases). Germline values: CDR1 SGDLS, CDR2 YYNGEE. This CDR3 is 15 amino acids long. The V gene lost 3 bases and the J gene lost 0 bases, with 10 bases spanning the gap. The CDR3 protein is CASSAGAYSNQPQHF. In nucleotides, the CDR3 is TGTGCCAGCAGCGCCGGGGCCTATAGCAATCAGCCCCAGCATTTT. The full variable domain, with the rest looked up from reference TRBV9 and TRBJ1-5, is DSGVTQTPKHLITATGQRVTLRCSPRSGDLSVYWYQQSLDQGLQFLIQYYNGEERAKGNILERFSAQQFPDLHSELNLSSLELGDSALYFCASSAGAYSNQPQHFGDGTRLSIL.

This clonotype was detected only a few times. The V gene is TRBV4-3, the J gene TRBJ2-3; 7 nucleotides line up with TRBD2. Germline CDR1 LGHNA, CDR2 YSLEER. V lost 0 bases to trimming and J lost 3 bases; unmatched junction nucleotides: 3. This CDR3 region has 15 residues. Here the CDR3 DNA reads TGCGCCAGCAGCCAAGACTCGGGAGGAACAGATACGCAGTATTTT. Protein sequence: CASSQDSGGTDTQYF.

This clonotype was counted at least ten times. This chain connects TRBV12-3 or TRBV12-4 to TRBJ1-1; maybe TRBD1 (5 bases). Trimming stripped 10 bases from V and 1 base from J, with 13 bases between. The CDR3 contains 13 residues. DNA for the CDR3: TGTGCCACCAGCAGACAGCCGAACACTGAAGCTTTCTTT. Its translation: CATSRQPNTEAFF.

This clonotype has a count of ten or more. The chain combines TRBV11-2 with TRBJ2-1; 16 positions agree with TRBD2. CDR1 and CDR2 from the germline V gene are SGHAT and FQNNGV. V lost 0 bases and J lost 3; bases outside the gene matches: 5. The CDR3 loop spans 19 amino acids. The CDR3 spells CASSLDPGLAGGIYNEQFF. The CDR3 DNA reads as TGTGCCAGCAGCTTAGATCCGGGACTAGCGGGAGGGATCTACAATGAGCAGTTCTTC.

A few counts support this clonotype. The V and J genes are TRBV30 and TRBJ2-3; D uncertain. Deletions cut 4 bases from V and 3 bases from J, with 5 bases between. This CDR3 is 11 amino acids long. From germline, CDR1 is GTSNPN and CDR2 SVGIG (reference sequence). The CDR3 bases are TGTGCCTGGAAAAGAACAGATACGCAGTATTTT. It translates to CAWKRTDTQYF.

Ten or more counts support this clonotype. The chain joins TRBV9 to TRBJ2-1, with 9 bases lining up with TRBD2. The J segment lost 6 bases and the V segment lost 0 bases, leaving 4 bases of the junction unmatched. Germline CDR1 is SGDLS and CDR2 is YYNGEE. This CDR3 contains 15 residues. This CDR3 is CASSVVAGEPNEQFF. CDR3 DNA: TGTGCCAGCAGCGTAGTAGCGGGAGAACCCAATGAGCAGTTCTTC.

This clonotype was detected a few times. This chain links TRBV10-3 with TRBJ2-7; 9 bases align to TRBD1. Looked up from germline, CDR1 is ENHRY and CDR2 is SYGVKD. Trimming cost V 4 bases and J 7 bases; bases outside gene matches: 8. This CDR3 comprises 14 residues. For the CDR3, the DNA is TGTGCCATCAGTGGGGGACAGGGAATCGGGGAGCAGTACTTC. This translates into CAISGGQGIGEQYF.

This clonotype appeared a few times. V usage is TRBV15 and J usage is TRBJ2-5, with 8 bases matching TRBD1. CDR1 is LNHNV and CDR2 is YYDKDF in the germline V gene (reference sequence). V lost 2 bases, J lost 7 bases, and 12 bases stayed unmatched. The CDR3 length is 16 residues. The CDR3 protein is CATSRIDRTGTGTQYF. The CDR3 nucleotides read TGTGCCACCAGCAGAATCGATAGGACAGGGACGGGGACCCAGTACTTC.

This clonotype was found a few times. This sequence joins TRBV5-1 and TRBJ2-5, with 11 bases fitting TRBD1. CDR3 size: 17 residues. The germline V gene encodes CDR1 SGHRS and CDR2 YFSETQ. Trimming cost V 4 bases and J 2 bases; bases outside gene matches: 10. CDR3 in DNA: TGCGCCAGCAGCCCCTTAGGACAGGGGGCTAAACAAGAGACCCAGTACTTC. This gives the protein CASSPLGQGAKQETQYF.

This clonotype was seen many times. In DNA, the CDR3 is TGTGCCAGCAGGGGACTATCCTACGAGCAGTACTTC. Translation: CASRGLSYEQYF. The genes are TRBV12-3 or TRBV12-4 and TRBJ2-7; TRBD2 agrees at 7 bases. V lost 6 bases and J lost 1; bases outside the gene matches: 0. The CDR3 length is 12 residues.

DNA of the CDR3: TGTGCCAGCAGCCAAGGACAGGGAGCTGGAAACACCATATATTTT. It is translated as CASSQGQGAGNTIYF. The chain couples TRBV4-2 to TRBJ1-3; 7 positions agree with TRBD1. The CDR3 extends over 15 amino acids. Looked up from germline, CDR1 is LGHNA and CDR2 is YNFKEQ. After removal of 1 base from V and 2 bases from J, the junction contained 2 bases not matched to a gene.

This clonotype has just a few counts. The V call is TRBV20-1, the J call TRBJ1-6, with TRBD1 as a possible D gene (6 bases). V lost 8 bases, J lost 6 bases, and 11 bases lay in between. The CDR3 is 12 amino acids. The V gene's germline CDR1 is DFQATT and CDR2 SNEGSKA (reference sequence). The CDR3 sequence: CSSGTPNSPLHF. CDR3 DNA: TGCAGTTCCGGGACACCTAATTCACCCCTCCACTTT.

This clonotype was counted only a few times. This chain connects TRBV15 to TRBJ2-1; TRBD1 agrees at 8 bases. Unmatched junction bases numbered 7, after V lost 0 bases and J lost 6 bases. CDR1 and CDR2 from the germline V gene are LNHNV and YYDKDF (reference sequence). The CDR3 is 16 residues long. For the CDR3, the DNA is TGTGCCACCAGCAGAGATAGGGGGACAGGCTTCAATGAGCAGTTCTTC. It codes for CATSRDRGTGFNEQFF.

The chain recombines TRBV28 with TRBJ2-1; D possibly corresponds to TRBD2 (5 bases). This CDR3 has 14 residues. With 6 bases removed from V and 8 bases from J, the gap between germline ends came to 17 bases. Germline lookup yields CDR1 MDHEN and CDR2 SYDVKM. The CDR3 here is CASSLPGLDDEQFF. In DNA form, the CDR3 reads TGTGCCAGCAGCCTTCCCGGACTGGACGATGAGCAGTTCTTC.

This chain joins TRBV30 and TRBJ1-1; no firm D call. The germline gives CDR1 GTSNPN, CDR2 SVGIG (reference sequence). The germline V and J ends were trimmed by 3 bases and 3 bases, with 8 bases remaining between them. The CDR3 totals 12 residues. The CDR3 loop reads CAWRAGDTEAFF. The DNA for the CDR3 is TGTGCCTGGAGGGCGGGCGACACTGAAGCTTTCTTT.

The gene calls are TRBV12-3 or TRBV12-4 and TRBJ1-4, with D perhaps matching TRBD1 (6 bases). Trimming removed 5 bases from V and 0 bases from J, with 10 bases in between. This CDR3 is built from 15 residues. The CDR3: CASSPGQSTNEKLFF. DNA for the CDR3: TGTGCCAGCAGTCCCGGACAGTCAACTAATGAAAAACTGTTTTTT.

CDR3 nucleotide sequence: TGTGCCAGCAGTCCACCCCGGGACCCCGGGGGCAATGAAAAACTGTTTTTT. Residues: CASSPPRDPGGNEKLFF. The J gene is TRBJ1-4, the V gene TRBV6-1; maybe TRBD1 (6 bases). Trimming took off 5 bases at V and 5 bases at J, with 21 bases between the two ends. The germline CDR1 and CDR2 sequences are MNHNS and SASEGT. CDR3 length equals 17 residues.

This clonotype was seen more than once but under ten times. The chain is built from TRBV20-1 and TRBJ2-5; 9 bases agree with TRBD1. The CDR3 runs to 15 residues. Germline V gene lookup returns CDR1 DFQATT and CDR2 SNEGSKA (reference sequence). CDR3 DNA sequence: TGCAGGCCACCCGTGGAGGGGACAGGGAACCAGACCCAGTACTTC. Translation: CRPPVEGTGNQTQYF.

This clonotype appeared a single time. The rearrangement links TRBV3-1 to TRBJ2-7; D could derive from TRBD1 or TRBD2 (5 bases each). V was shortened by 7 bases and J by 3 bases, with 10 bases between the two germline ends. The CDR3 spans 12 residues. Germline lookup yields CDR1 LGHDT and CDR2 YNNKEL (reference sequence). CDR3 amino acids: CASNQRGYEQYF. The DNA for the CDR3 is TGTGCCAGCAACCAGAGGGGCTACGAGCAGTACTTC.

This clonotype was seen a few times. The chain recombines TRBV19 with TRBJ2-1; D is unclear. With 2 bases removed from V and 0 bases from J, the gap between germline ends came to 11 bases. The CDR3 has 16 residues. Per germline, CDR1 LNHDA and CDR2 SQIVND (reference sequence). As DNA, the CDR3 is TGTGCCAGTAGTATATCCCGTAGCCGCTCCTACAATGAGCAGTTCTTC. This translates into CASSISRSRSYNEQFF. Looking up the rest from reference TRBV19 and TRBJ2-1 gives the full variable domain: DGGITQSPKYLFRKEGQNVTLSCEQNLNHDAMYWYRQDPGQGLRLIYYSQIVNDFQKGDIAEGYSVSREKKESFPLTVTSAQKNPTAFYLCASSISRSRSYNEQFFGPGTRLTVL.